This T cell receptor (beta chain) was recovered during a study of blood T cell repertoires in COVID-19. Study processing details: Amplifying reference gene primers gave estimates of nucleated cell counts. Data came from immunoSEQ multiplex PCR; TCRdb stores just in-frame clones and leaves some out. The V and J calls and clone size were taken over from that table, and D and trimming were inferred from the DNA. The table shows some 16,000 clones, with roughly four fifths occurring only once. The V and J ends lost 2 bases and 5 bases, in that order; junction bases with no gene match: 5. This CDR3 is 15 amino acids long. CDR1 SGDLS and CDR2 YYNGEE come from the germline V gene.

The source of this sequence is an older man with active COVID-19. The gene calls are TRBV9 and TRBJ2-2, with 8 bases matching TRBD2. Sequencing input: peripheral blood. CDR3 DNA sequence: TGTGCCAGCAGCGTGTCGGGAGGGAGTACCGGGGAGCTGTTTTTT. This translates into CASSVSGGSTGELFF. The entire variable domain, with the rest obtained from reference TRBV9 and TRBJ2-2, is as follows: DSGVTQTPKHLITATGQRVTLRCSPRSGDLSVYWYQQSLDQGLQFLIQYYNGEERAKGNILERFSAQQFPDLHSELNLSSLELGDSALYFCASSVSGGSTGELFFGEGSRLTVL.